The 9 T cell receptor beta chains listed next were all sequenced from one sample in a study of identical twins. TCRdb called the 5' RACE reads again in MiXCR, with one record for every CDR3 protein. The table has approximately 240,000 distinct CDR3 sequences, over 13% seen once. The sequenced sample consisted of memory (CD45RO+) T cells sorted from blood. These receptor sequences come from a woman between 18 and 29 years old in good health.

V gene TRBV20-1 combines with J gene TRBJ2-7; 12 nucleotides align to TRBD1. The J segment lost 5 bases and the V segment lost 6 bases, leaving 8 bases of the junction unmatched. The length of the CDR3 is 14 residues. Looked up from germline, CDR1 is DFQATT and CDR2 is SNEGSKA (reference sequence). CDR3 sequence: CSASRDRGRNEQYF. The CDR3 region has the DNA TGCAGTGCCAGCCGGGACAGGGGGCGAAACGAGCAGTACTTC.

This clonotype has ten or more counts. The CDR3 DNA sequence: TGTGCCAGCAGCCAACCTTTGAAGCCCCAGCATTTT. Protein sequence: CASSQPLKPQHF. The rearrangement links TRBV7-2 to TRBJ1-5, with D unresolved. Germline CDR1 is SGHTA and CDR2 is FQGNSA. This CDR3 is built from 12 residues. Trimming pared 5 bases from V and 8 bases from J, leaving 10 bases between.

This clonotype was counted a few times. CDR3 region: CASGTTNTGELFF. As DNA, the CDR3 is TGCGCCAGCGGGACTACGAACACCGGGGAGCTGTTTTTT. The chain couples TRBV4-3 to TRBJ2-2; TRBD2 matches 7 bases. Germline CDR1 LGHNA, CDR2 YSLEER. The V segment lost 8 bases and the J segment 0 bases; nucleotides outside the gene matches: 0. This CDR3 contains 13 residues.

This clonotype was seen at least ten times. CDR3 in amino acids: CASSPGREPDTQYF. CDR3 in DNA: TGTGCCAGCAGCCCGGGGAGGGAACCAGATACGCAGTATTTT. The V call is TRBV4-2, the J call TRBJ2-3, with 7 bases aligning to TRBD2. J gave up 4 bases and V 4 bases, and 5 bases lay outside the gene matches. Looked up from germline, CDR1 is LGHNA and CDR2 is YNFKEQ. The CDR3 sequence is 14 residues long.

This clonotype occurred many times. This chain uses TRBV12-3 or TRBV12-4 with TRBJ1-1, with 8 bases matching TRBD1. CDR3 length: 14 residues. The V gene end was trimmed by 3 bases and the J gene end by 5 bases; junction bases not matched to a gene: 5. The CDR3 protein is CASSFTGGRTEAFF. CDR3 nucleotides: TGTGCCAGCAGTTTCACAGGGGGGCGGACTGAAGCTTTCTTT.

This clonotype was found many times. The J gene is TRBJ2-1, the V gene TRBV7-9; D remains ambiguous. The V end lost 5 bases, the J end lost 8 bases, and 10 bases lay between the germline ends. The germline gives CDR1 SEHNR, CDR2 FQNEAQ (reference sequence). The CDR3 consists of 12 residues. As DNA, the CDR3 is TGTGCCAGCAGCCCTGGACGGGATGAGCAGTTCTTC. This codes for CASSPGRDEQFF.

This clonotype was picked up a small number of times. This sequence joins TRBV12-3 or TRBV12-4 and TRBJ2-7; D is undetermined. This CDR3 is built from 11 residues. V lost 6 bases and J lost 5, with 8 bases in between. CDR3 residues: CASSLRDEQYF. CDR3 coding DNA: TGTGCCAGCAGCCTCCGCGACGAGCAGTACTTC.

The V call is TRBV12-3 or TRBV12-4, the J call TRBJ1-2; D perhaps matches TRBD1 (5 bases). The CDR3 runs to 12 residues. Trimming took 6 bases from V and 4 from J, leaving 9 bases between them. In nucleotides, the CDR3 is TGTGCCAGCAGCCCGACAGCCTATGGCTACACCTTC. It encodes CASSPTAYGYTF.

The chain links TRBV5-1 to TRBJ2-1; 8 nucleotides match TRBD2. Germline loops: CDR1 SGHRS, CDR2 YFSETQ. The CDR3 loop spans 18 amino acids. Trimming cost V 2 bases and J 0 bases; bases outside gene matches: 10. CDR3 residues: CASSLVPSGQSSYNEQFF. The CDR3 bases are TGCGCCAGCAGCTTAGTGCCTAGCGGGCAGAGCTCCTACAATGAGCAGTTCTTC.